Each of the 29 T cell receptor beta chains below was sequenced from the same sample in a study of siplizumab effects on memory and regulatory T cells. The method was immunoSEQ multiplex PCR; TCRdb's version includes in-frame clones alone and lacks a portion of them. The sample has about 110,000 clones; roughly nine tenths are singletons. The sample was Tregs sorted from blood. The receptor source for this set is a human donor in good health.

This clone has only a few counts. This rearrangement joins TRBV19 to TRBJ1-1; D is perhaps TRBD1 (5 bases). The V and J ends lost 0 bases and 6 bases respectively, with 14 bases between them. CDR3 length: 15 amino acids. Per the germline V gene, CDR1 is LNHDA and CDR2 is SQIVND (reference sequence). CDR3: CASSIDRRPGAEAFF. CDR3 in DNA: TGTGCCAGTAGTATAGATCGGCGGCCGGGGGCTGAAGCTTTCTTT. The full variable domain, in which reference TRBV19 and TRBJ1-1 provide the parts outside the CDR3, is DGGITQSPKYLFRKEGQNVTLSCEQNLNHDAMYWYRQDPGQGLRLIYYSQIVNDFQKGDIAEGYSVSREKKESFPLTVTSAQKNPTAFYLCASSIDRRPGAEAFFGQGTRLTVV.

This chain links TRBV7-6 with TRBJ1-6, with D maybe TRBD1 (5 bases). CDR1 is SGHVS, CDR2 FNYEAQ, per germline. CDR3 size: 13 residues. With 2 bases removed from V and 10 bases from J, the gap between germline ends came to 9 bases. The CDR3 nucleotides are TGTGCCAGCAGCTTACAAGGGGAATCACCCCTCCACTTT. It translates to CASSLQGESPLHF.

The rearrangement links TRBV7-9 to TRBJ1-2; D uncertain. Germline CDR1 reads SEHNR; CDR2 reads FQNEAQ (reference sequence). Trimming pared 5 bases from V and 2 bases from J, leaving 18 bases between. The CDR3 is made up of 16 amino acids. DNA of the CDR3: TGTGCCAGCAGCCTCCCGGACCAACAGAGAAACTATGGCTACACCTTC. It is translated as CASSLPDQQRNYGYTF.

The rearrangement joins TRBV9 to TRBJ2-3, with 9 nucleotides matching TRBD2. Germline V gives CDR1 SGDLS, CDR2 YYNGEE. V lost 0 bases, J lost 3 bases, and 5 bases stayed unmatched. The CDR3 length is 16 residues. In nucleotides, the CDR3 is TGTGCCAGCAGCGTAGATCTAGCGGGATCAACAGATACGCAGTATTTT. Its translation: CASSVDLAGSTDTQYF.

The gene calls are TRBV18 and TRBJ1-1, with 8 bases aligning to TRBD1. V lost 8 bases and J lost 1; bases outside the gene matches: 6. The CDR3 contains 14 residues. The V gene's germline CDR1 is KGHSH and CDR2 LQKENI. The CDR3 DNA sequence: TGTGCCAGCCTCGGCGACAGGGGGAACACTGAAGCTTTCTTT. Protein product: CASLGDRGNTEAFF.

The chain couples TRBV29-1 to TRBJ2-7; a weak D match, TRBD1 (6 bases). The CDR3 covers 12 residues. With 3 bases removed from V and 3 bases from J, the gap between germline ends came to 9 bases. Germline V gene sequence: CDR1 SQVTM, CDR2 ANQGSEA. CDR3 DNA: TGCAGCGTTGAGAAACAGGGCTACGAGCAGTACTTC. It yields the protein CSVEKQGYEQYF.

Here the CDR3 reads CASSPVPPGLGLLYEQYF. CDR3 DNA: TGTGCCAGCTCACCAGTACCGCCGGGACTAGGTCTCCTCTACGAGCAGTACTTC. V usage is TRBV18 and J usage is TRBJ2-7, with 8 bases matching TRBD2. This CDR3 region has 18 residues. V trimming: 2 bases; J trimming: 3 bases; junction bases outside the gene matches: 15. CDR1 is KGHSH and CDR2 is LQKENI in the germline V gene.

The chain recombines TRBV5-1 with TRBJ1-4; the D gene is possibly TRBD1 (5 bases). CDR1 is SGHRS, CDR2 YFSETQ, per germline. This CDR3 is built from 14 residues. Trimming left V 3 bases short and J 7 bases short, with 13 bases between. DNA of the CDR3: TGCGCCAGCAGCTCGGGACTGTTGGGTGAAAAACTGTTTTTT. It is translated as CASSSGLLGEKLFF.

The chain is built from TRBV2 and TRBJ2-1; 10 nucleotides line up with TRBD2. This CDR3 comprises 15 residues. In germline, CDR1 is SNHLY, CDR2 FYNNEI. V gave up 4 bases and J gave up 7 bases; unmatched junction bases: 7. The CDR3 region has the DNA TGTGCCAGCAGTGCGAGCGGGAGGGGTAGTAATGAGCAGTTCTTC. This translates into CASSASGRGSNEQFF.

The chain has TRBV6-5 and TRBJ2-3; D not certain. Germline values: CDR1 MNHEY, CDR2 SVGAGI. V lost 6 bases to trimming and J lost 5 bases, with 6 bases between them. The CDR3 length is 11 residues. The CDR3 DNA follows: TGTGCCAGCAGGGTCAGAGATACGCAGTATTTT. Its protein is CASRVRDTQYF.

Written as DNA, the CDR3 is TGCGCCAGCAGCACGGGACTAGCGGGAGGGTCGGAGACCCAGTACTTC. As protein: CASSTGLAGGSETQYF. The chain has TRBV5-1 and TRBJ2-5; 16 nucleotides line up with TRBD2. V lost 4 bases, J lost 5 bases, and 5 bases stayed unmatched. The germline V gene encodes CDR1 SGHRS and CDR2 YFSETQ. This CDR3 region has 16 residues.

This chain joins TRBV19 and TRBJ2-4; D may correspond to TRBD1 or TRBD2 (6 bases each). The CDR3 has 12 amino acids. Per the germline V gene, CDR1 is LNHDA and CDR2 is SQIVND (reference sequence). Trimming removed 1 base at V and 16 bases at J, with 14 bases between. Here the CDR3 reads CASSIVGGRPYF. In DNA form, the CDR3 reads TGTGCCAGTAGTATAGTCGGGGGCAGACCCTACTTC.

The chain recombines TRBV10-3 with TRBJ2-1; 7 bases are shared with TRBD1. The germline V gene has CDR1 ENHRY and CDR2 SYGVKD. This CDR3 spans 19 amino acids. The V and J ends lost 0 bases and 10 bases, in that order; junction bases with no gene match: 21. This chain's CDR3 is CAISESKGTVPRGGVEQFF. The CDR3 DNA follows: TGTGCCATCAGTGAGTCGAAGGGGACAGTACCTCGGGGCGGTGTCGAGCAGTTCTTC.

The V call is TRBV9, the J call TRBJ1-1; TRBD1 is a possible D gene (5 bases). The V end was cut by 0 bases, the J end by 6 bases, with 15 bases between. Germline-derived CDR1 and CDR2 are SGDLS and YYNGEE. This CDR3 contains 15 residues. The CDR3 DNA follows: TGTGCCAGCAGCGTAGATGGTCGTTGGGGGGCTGAAGCTTTCTTT. Translating gives CASSVDGRWGAEAFF.

This chain links TRBV5-6 with TRBJ2-7; 15 nucleotides line up with TRBD2. Germline CDR1 SGHDT, CDR2 YYEEEE. This CDR3 has 18 residues. With V trimmed by 4 bases and J by 4 bases, 12 bases remained unmatched. DNA of the CDR3: TGTGCCAGCAGCCCCCTCGGGACTAGCGGGAGGACGGAATACGAGCAGTACTTC. Residues: CASSPLGTSGRTEYEQYF.

V usage is TRBV5-4 and J usage is TRBJ2-3; 12 nucleotides match TRBD2. The CDR3 is made up of 15 amino acids. Germline V gives CDR1 SGHNT, CDR2 YYREEE (reference sequence). Unmatched junction bases numbered 1, after V lost 5 bases and J lost 0 bases. The CDR3 region has the DNA TGTGCCAGCAGGGGGACTAGCGGGAGCACAGATACGCAGTATTTT. Its protein product is CASRGTSGSTDTQYF.

This chain connects TRBV5-1 to TRBJ2-7; D gene ambiguous. Trimming removed 0 bases at V and 1 base at J, with 8 bases between. The CDR3 contains 14 residues. The germline gives CDR1 SGHRS, CDR2 YFSETQ. The CDR3 bases are TGCGCCAGCAGCTTGGGTCCAGGTTCCTACGAGCAGTACTTC. It specifies CASSLGPGSYEQYF.

This chain joins TRBV5-1 and TRBJ2-7, with 7 positions matching TRBD1. The CDR3 is made up of 15 amino acids. Germline assignment: CDR1 SGHRS and CDR2 YFSETQ. The junction had 14 bases not matched to a gene; V was cut back by 7 bases and J by 4 bases. CDR3 amino acids: CASRSGKGGEYEQYF. The CDR3 coding sequence is TGCGCCAGCCGATCGGGTAAAGGGGGCGAGTACGAGCAGTACTTC.

The chain couples TRBV10-3 to TRBJ2-3; 10 bases map to TRBD2. V was pared by 3 bases and J by 3 bases, with 3 bases of the junction left unmatched. The CDR3 totals 15 residues. The germline gives CDR1 ENHRY, CDR2 SYGVKD. CDR3 in amino acids: CAISEGTSETDTQYF. In DNA form, the CDR3 reads TGTGCCATCAGTGAAGGGACTAGCGAGACAGATACGCAGTATTTT.

This clone was seen only once. The chain combines TRBV11-1 with TRBJ2-7, with TRBD2 matching 7 bases. This CDR3 comprises 15 residues. The ends lost 5 bases at V and 2 bases at J; junction bases unmatched: 9. Germline values: CDR1 SGHAT, CDR2 FQDESV (reference sequence). Here the CDR3 reads CASSRLAGDPYEQYF. The CDR3 nucleotides read TGTGCCAGCAGCCGGCTGGCGGGAGACCCCTACGAGCAGTACTTC.

This clone was recorded once. This sequence joins TRBV11-2 and TRBJ2-7, with D unclear. Trimming took 5 bases from V and 3 from J, leaving 17 bases between them. This CDR3 spans 15 amino acids. Germline assignment: CDR1 SGHAT and CDR2 FQNNGV. The CDR3 is CASSLTLGPRYEQYF. CDR3 DNA sequence: TGTGCCAGCAGCCTAACTCTGGGCCCACGCTACGAGCAGTACTTC.

The rearrangement joins TRBV5-4 to TRBJ2-7; 8 bases match TRBD1. V lost 1 base to trimming and J lost 4 bases; unmatched junction nucleotides: 7. CDR1 SGHNT and CDR2 YYREEE come from the germline V gene (reference sequence). CDR3 length: 15 amino acids. The CDR3: CASSLRAGGTYEQYF. CDR3 DNA: TGTGCCAGCAGCTTGAGGGCAGGGGGCACGTACGAGCAGTACTTC.

This chain joins TRBV18 and TRBJ1-2, with 7 bases fitting TRBD1. In germline, CDR1 is KGHSH, CDR2 LQKENI. V shed 3 bases and J 2 bases; nucleotides not matched to a gene: 3. This CDR3 comprises 14 residues. The CDR3 coding sequence is TGTGCCAGCTCACCGGGACAGCAGAACTATGGCTACACCTTC. Protein: CASSPGQQNYGYTF. The variable domain in full, with the rest retrieved from reference TRBV18 and TRBJ1-2, is NAGVMQNPRHLVRRRGQEARLRCSPMKGHSHVYWYRQLPEEGLKFMVYLQKENIIDESGMPKERFSAEFPKEGPSILRIQQVVRGDSAAYFCASSPGQQNYGYTFGSGTRLTVV.

The chain uses TRBV1 and TRBJ1-2; TRBD1, the table's D call, was not compared with the DNA. TRBV1 is shown as a pseudogene. The CDR3 has 15 amino acids. Here the CDR3 reads CTSSQVVSGHYGYTF. CDR3 DNA: TGCACCAGCAGCCAAGTAGTCAGTGGGCACTATGGCTACACCTTC.

This chain uses TRBV7-3 with TRBJ2-6; 10 nucleotides match TRBD1. The CDR3 extends over 19 amino acids. CDR1 is SGHTA, CDR2 FQGTGA, per germline. The trim removed 4 bases at V and 0 bases at J, leaving 9 bases unmatched. The CDR3 sequence is CASSSPGGQGYSGANVLTF. CDR3 bases: TGTGCCAGCAGCTCGCCCGGGGGACAGGGGTACTCTGGGGCCAACGTCCTGACTTTC.

The chain is built from TRBV6-5 and TRBJ2-7; 8 nucleotides match TRBD1. CDR3 length equals 14 residues. V was pared by 5 bases and J by 2 bases, with 5 bases of the junction left unmatched. Germline loops: CDR1 MNHEY, CDR2 SVGAGI. The CDR3 loop reads CASSTSGGPYEQYF. DNA of the CDR3: TGTGCCAGCAGTACTTCAGGGGGCCCCTACGAGCAGTACTTC.

The rearrangement joins TRBV4-1 to TRBJ1-1, with D unclear. Germline-derived CDR1 and CDR2 are MGHRA and YSYEKL. The CDR3 is 17 amino acids. The ends were cut back, 4 bases at V and 1 base at J, with 19 bases in the middle. CDR3: CASSRSTGRGWNTEAFF. In nucleotides, the CDR3 is TGCGCCAGCAGCCGTTCGACTGGGCGGGGTTGGAACACTGAAGCTTTCTTT.

V usage is TRBV5-1 and J usage is TRBJ2-2; no reliable D call. The CDR3 covers 17 residues. Trimming removed 0 bases at V and 2 bases at J, with 14 bases between. CDR1 SGHRS and CDR2 YFSETQ come from the germline V gene. CDR3 amino acids: CASSLAGPRLNTGELFF. Written as DNA, the CDR3 is TGCGCCAGCAGCTTGGCCGGTCCGCGACTCAACACCGGGGAGCTGTTTTTT.

This clone appeared a single time. The chain recombines TRBV7-9 with TRBJ2-1, with no clear D. The V gene lost 0 bases and the J gene lost 5 bases, with 20 bases spanning the gap. The CDR3 is 18 residues long. The V gene's germline CDR1 is SEHNR and CDR2 FQNEAQ (reference sequence). CDR3 residues: CASSLATLTDGQNNEQFF. DNA of the CDR3: TGTGCCAGCAGCTTAGCCACTTTGACTGACGGGCAGAACAATGAGCAGTTCTTC.